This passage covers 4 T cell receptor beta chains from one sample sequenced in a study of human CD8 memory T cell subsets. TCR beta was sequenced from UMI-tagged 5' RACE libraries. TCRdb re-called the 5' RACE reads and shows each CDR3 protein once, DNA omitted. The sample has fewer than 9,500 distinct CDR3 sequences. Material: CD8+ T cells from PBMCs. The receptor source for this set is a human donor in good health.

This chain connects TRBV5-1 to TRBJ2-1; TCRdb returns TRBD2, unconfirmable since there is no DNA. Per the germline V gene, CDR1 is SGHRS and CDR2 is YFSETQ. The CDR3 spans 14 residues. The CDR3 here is CASSLTSGSNEQFF.

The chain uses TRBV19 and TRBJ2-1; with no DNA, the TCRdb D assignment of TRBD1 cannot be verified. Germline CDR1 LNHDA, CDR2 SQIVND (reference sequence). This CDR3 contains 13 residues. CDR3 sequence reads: CASIGTAYNEQFF.

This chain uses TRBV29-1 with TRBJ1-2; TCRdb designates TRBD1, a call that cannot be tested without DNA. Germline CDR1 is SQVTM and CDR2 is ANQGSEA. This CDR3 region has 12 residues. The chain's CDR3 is CSVERGDYGYTF.

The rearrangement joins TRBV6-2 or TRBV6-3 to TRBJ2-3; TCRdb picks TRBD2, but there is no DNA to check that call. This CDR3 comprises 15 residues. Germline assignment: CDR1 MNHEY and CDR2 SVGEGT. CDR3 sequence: CASSYGTTPTDTQYF.